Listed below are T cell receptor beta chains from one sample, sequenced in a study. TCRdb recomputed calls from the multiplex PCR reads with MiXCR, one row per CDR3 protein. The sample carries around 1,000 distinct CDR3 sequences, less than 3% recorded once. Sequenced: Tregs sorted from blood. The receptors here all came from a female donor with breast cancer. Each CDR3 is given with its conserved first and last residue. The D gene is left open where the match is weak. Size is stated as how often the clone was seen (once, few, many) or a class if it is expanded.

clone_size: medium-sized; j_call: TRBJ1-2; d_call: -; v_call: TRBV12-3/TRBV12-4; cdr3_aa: CASRPRLGSHYGYTF; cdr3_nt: TGTGCCAGCAGACCTCGCTTGGGGTCCCACTATGGCTACACCTTC
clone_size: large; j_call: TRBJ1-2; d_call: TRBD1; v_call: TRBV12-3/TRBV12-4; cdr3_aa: CASSSHTGTVYTF; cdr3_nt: TGTGCCAGCAGTTCTCACACCGGGACAGTCTACACCTTC
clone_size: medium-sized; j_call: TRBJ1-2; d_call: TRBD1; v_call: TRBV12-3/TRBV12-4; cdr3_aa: CASSPRTGPRTF; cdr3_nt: TGTGCCAGCAGTCCCCGGACAGGACCTCGGACCTTC
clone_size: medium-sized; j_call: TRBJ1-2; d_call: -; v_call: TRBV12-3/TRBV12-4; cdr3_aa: CASSLQENYGYTF; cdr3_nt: TGTGCCAGCAGTTTACAGGAAAACTATGGCTACACCTTC
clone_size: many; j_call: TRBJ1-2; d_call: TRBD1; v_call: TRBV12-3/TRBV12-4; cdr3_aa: CASSHTPGTGTNYGYTF; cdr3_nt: TGTGCCAGCAGCCATACCCCAGGGACAGGGACTAACTATGGCTACACCTTC
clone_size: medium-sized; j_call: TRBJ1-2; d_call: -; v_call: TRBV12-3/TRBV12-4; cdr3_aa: CASSPSGYGYTF; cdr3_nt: TGTGCCAGCAGCCCCTCGGGCTATGGCTACACCTTC
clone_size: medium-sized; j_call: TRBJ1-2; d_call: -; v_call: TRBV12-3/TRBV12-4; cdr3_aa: CASSQASYGYTF; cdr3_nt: TGTGCCAGCAGTCAAGCGTCCTATGGCTACACCTTC
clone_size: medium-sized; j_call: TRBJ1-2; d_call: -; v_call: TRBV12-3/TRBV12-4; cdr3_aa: CASRMGSTNYGYTF; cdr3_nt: TGTGCCAGCAGGATGGGAAGTACGAACTATGGCTACACCTTC
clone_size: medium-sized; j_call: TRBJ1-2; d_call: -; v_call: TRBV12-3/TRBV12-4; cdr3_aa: CASTPDGRIYGYTF; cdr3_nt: TGTGCCAGCACCCCGGACGGCCGTATCTATGGCTACACCTTC
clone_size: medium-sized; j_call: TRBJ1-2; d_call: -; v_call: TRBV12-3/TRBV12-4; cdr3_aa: CASSNTPGEGYTF; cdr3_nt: TGTGCCAGCAGCAACACACCAGGGGAAGGCTACACCTTC
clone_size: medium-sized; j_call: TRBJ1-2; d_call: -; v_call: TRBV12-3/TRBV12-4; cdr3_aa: CASSLRGGSNYGYTF; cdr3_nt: TGTGCCAGCAGTTTACGTGGCGGTTCTAACTATGGCTACACCTTC
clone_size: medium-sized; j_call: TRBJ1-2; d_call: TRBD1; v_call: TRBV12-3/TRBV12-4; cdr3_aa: CASSVQGNYGYTF; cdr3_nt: TGTGCCAGCAGCGTACAGGGGAACTATGGCTACACCTTC
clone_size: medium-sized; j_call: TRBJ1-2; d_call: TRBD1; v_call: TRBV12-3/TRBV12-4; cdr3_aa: CASSSLGQGLDGYTF; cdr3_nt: TGTGCCAGCAGTTCCCTAGGACAGGGGCTGGATGGCTACACCTTC
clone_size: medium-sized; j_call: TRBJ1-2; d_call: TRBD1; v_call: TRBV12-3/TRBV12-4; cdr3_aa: CASTLTGTYGYTF; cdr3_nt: TGTGCCAGCACCTTGACAGGGACCTATGGCTACACCTTC
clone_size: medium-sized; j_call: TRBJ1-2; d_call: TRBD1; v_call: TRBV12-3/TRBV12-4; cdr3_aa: CASSFMTGKGGYTF; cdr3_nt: TGTGCCAGCAGTTTTATGACAGGGAAAGGTGGCTACACCTTC
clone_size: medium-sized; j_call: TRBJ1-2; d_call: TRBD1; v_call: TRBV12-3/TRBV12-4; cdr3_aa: CASSLLGQVYGYTF; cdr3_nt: TGTGCCAGCAGTCTCCTAGGACAGGTCTATGGCTACACCTTC
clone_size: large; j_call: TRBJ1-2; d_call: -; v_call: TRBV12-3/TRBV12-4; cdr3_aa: CASALQLGNGYTF; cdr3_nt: TGTGCCAGCGCCCTTCAGCTCGGGAATGGCTACACCTTC
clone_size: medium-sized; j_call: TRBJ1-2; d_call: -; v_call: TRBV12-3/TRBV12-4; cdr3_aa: CASNRQDNYGYTF; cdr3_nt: TGTGCCAGCAATCGACAGGATAACTATGGCTACACCTTC
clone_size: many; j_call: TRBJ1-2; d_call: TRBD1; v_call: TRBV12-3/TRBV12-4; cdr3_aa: CASSRPGTGNYGYTF; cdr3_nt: TGTGCCAGCAGTCGTCCCGGGACAGGAAACTATGGCTACACCTTC
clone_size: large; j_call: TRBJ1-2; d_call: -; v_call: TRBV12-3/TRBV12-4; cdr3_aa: CASSLLSGGGYTF; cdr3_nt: TGTGCCAGCAGTTTACTGTCGGGAGGTGGCTACACCTTC
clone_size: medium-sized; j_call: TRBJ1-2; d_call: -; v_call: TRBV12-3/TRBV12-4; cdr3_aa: CASSSTGYGYTF; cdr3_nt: TGTGCCAGCAGTTCGACAGGCTATGGCTACACCTTC
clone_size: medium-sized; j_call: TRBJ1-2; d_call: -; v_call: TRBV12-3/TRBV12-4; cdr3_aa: CASSFGTTLPGYTF; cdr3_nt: TGTGCCAGCAGCTTCGGGACAACTCTCCCTGGCTACACCTTC
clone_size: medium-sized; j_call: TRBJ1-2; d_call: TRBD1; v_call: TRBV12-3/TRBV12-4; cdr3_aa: CASSLRRSPGTETNYGYTF; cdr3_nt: TGTGCCAGCAGTTTAAGGAGGAGTCCGGGGACAGAGACTAACTATGGCTACACCTTC
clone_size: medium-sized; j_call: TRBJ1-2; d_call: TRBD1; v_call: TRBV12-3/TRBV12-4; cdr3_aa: CASSPGQGKANYGYTF; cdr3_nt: TGTGCCAGCAGTCCTGGACAGGGGAAAGCTAACTATGGCTACACCTTC
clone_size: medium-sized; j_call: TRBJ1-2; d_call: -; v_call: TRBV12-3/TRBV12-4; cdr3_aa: CASRSQGLYGYTF; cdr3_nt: TGTGCCAGCAGGTCACAGGGACTCTATGGCTACACCTTC
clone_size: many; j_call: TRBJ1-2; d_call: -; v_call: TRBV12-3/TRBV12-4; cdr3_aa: CASSWPGRDYGYTF; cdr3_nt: TGTGCCAGCAGTTGGCCGGGACGGGATTATGGCTACACCTTC
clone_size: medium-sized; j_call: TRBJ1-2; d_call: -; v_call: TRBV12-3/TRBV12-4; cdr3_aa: CASSFGQTVPYGYTF; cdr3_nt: TGTGCCAGCAGCTTTGGACAGACTGTACCTTATGGCTACACCTTC
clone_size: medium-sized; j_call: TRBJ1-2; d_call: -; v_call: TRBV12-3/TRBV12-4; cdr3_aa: CASSLLLHPYGYTF; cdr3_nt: TGTGCCAGCAGTTTACTACTCCATCCCTACGGCTACACCTTC
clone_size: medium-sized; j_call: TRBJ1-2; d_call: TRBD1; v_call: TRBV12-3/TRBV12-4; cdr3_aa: CASSFVDRGIGYTF; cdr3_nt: TGTGCCAGCAGTTTCGTAGACAGGGGCATTGGCTACACCTTC
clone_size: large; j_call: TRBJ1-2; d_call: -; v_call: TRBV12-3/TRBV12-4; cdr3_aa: CASGRTVNYGYTF; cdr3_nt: TGTGCCAGCGGAAGGACAGTTAACTATGGCTACACCTTC
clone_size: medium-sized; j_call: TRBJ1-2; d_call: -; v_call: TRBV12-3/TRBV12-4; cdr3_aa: CASSPQGVGYTF; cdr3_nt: TGTGCCAGCAGTCCACAGGGAGTTGGCTACACCTTC
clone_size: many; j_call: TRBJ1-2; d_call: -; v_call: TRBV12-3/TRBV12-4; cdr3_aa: CASSFDRGRDYGYTF; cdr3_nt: TGTGCCAGCAGTTTTGACCGCGGGAGGGACTATGGCTACACCTTC